This T cell receptor (beta chain) comes out of a study of CD4+ T cells in melanoma. Study-wide results and limits: CD8+ T cell, macrophage and B cell function reportedly correlated with neoantigen-specific CD4+ T cells. Diverse differentiation states were reported for melanoma neoantigen-specific CD4+ T cells.

CDR1 is PRHDT and CDR2 is FYEKMQ in the germline V gene (reference sequence). Losses at the gene ends were 3 bases for V and 16 bases for J; bases not matched to a gene: 6. The CDR3 consists of 12 residues. For this clone: Its antigen is unidentified.

Sequencing used immunoSEQ multiplex PCR; TCRdb keeps in-frame clones, though not all of them. This table has fewer than 20,000 clones, 83% appearing once. This chain connects TRBV13 to TRBJ2-1; the match to TRBD2 covers 10 bases. Source material: cells from a culture (not recorded whether cultured in vitro). This clonotype originated in a human donor with melanoma. This chain's CDR3 is CASSFERGGHFF. CDR3 nucleotides: TGTGCCAGCAGCTTCGAGCGGGGGGGGCATTTCTTC.